This T cell receptor beta chain came from a study of T cell responses to AZD1222 COVID-19 vaccine (dated by TCRdb to the early 2020s). Background on the whole study: A total of over 230 trial participants underwent TCR sequencing, of whom more than 200 had received two doses of AZD1222 and 26 had received two doses of the MenACWY control vaccine. Trial participants were enrolled by age into 18-55, 56-69 and 70-plus year subgroups, with 148, 28 and 57 TCR-sequenced participants respectively.

The paper as a whole reports these results and caveats: The whole spike protein was spanned by vaccine-associated CD4 TCRs, and dominant responses were seen in regions 160-218 and 743-854. The 56-69-year group was small, and its depth increase did not reach significance, likely because of low power. No day 14 peak-response samples were available, so repertoires were characterized only after the peak T cell response. Participants were mostly white British, with more females than males. The authors suggested clonal diversity may have been underestimated. After two AZD1222 doses, spike-specific TCR breadth and depth were significantly higher than at day 0 and than in MenACWY recipients. Only five or six AZD1222 recipients were SARS-CoV-2 seropositive at baseline, limiting conclusions about previously exposed vaccinees. Reportedly, close to half of the unique spike-specific TCRs recognized epitopes lying outside the regions that are mutated in the B.1.351 and B.1.1.7 variants.

Per the publication, the time point label means: about 28 days (+/-7) after the second vaccine dose. AZD1222 recipients given second doses at about 4 weeks or at about 12 weeks were pooled, since spike-specific TCR depth and breadth were not found to differ between the two schedules. Samples from vaccinated people were obtained from the UK trials COV001 and COV002, which included a single-blind randomized controlled phase 2/3 trial of AZD1222 (ChAdOx1 nCoV-19) in healthy adults. For TCRbeta chain sequencing, PBMC samples from trial participants were taken at day 0 and at day 28 after the second dose. Trimming takes 4 bases from V and 4 bases from J, and the germline ends sit 11 bases apart. The CDR3 runs 13 residues from the cysteine to the phenylalanine. Just CDR3 DNA is preserved here, 39 bases in frame from base 1. CDR1 and CDR2 (SGHNT, YYREEE) derive from the germline V gene (reference sequence).

To note about this clone: It has no known antigen specificity. No base quality values were provided; no much bigger clone lies one nucleotide off.

The CDR3 regions of human TCRbeta chains were subjected to immunosequencing. Per the source publication's procedure: TCRs in the repertoires were matched against a reference library of SARS-CoV-2-specific TCRs that had been generated with the MIRA antigen-specificity platform. Breadth was defined as the fraction of unique TCRs that were SARS-CoV-2-associated, and depth was defined as the fraction of total T cells that were SARS-CoV-2-associated. Using the MIRA data, every spike-specific TCR was mapped to the spike region that the TCR reacted to and assigned to either a CD4 or a CD8 class. Log10-transformed breadth and depth values were compared by one-way ANOVA with Sidak's multiple comparisons tests. Not all clones reach the TCRdb copy of this immuneACCESS table, which keeps in-frame sequences only. Checked studies attribute under half of the gap to unresolved V genes and leave the rest unexplained. V, J and clone size were drawn from that table, and D and trimming were deduced from the DNA. In all, the sample holds about 72,000 clones, and roughly nine tenths of those were seen once. Over 25% of the sample is held by the ten biggest clonotypes.

The clonotype was recovered from an adult who received the AZD1222 COVID-19 vaccine. The sequencing used peripheral blood, collected 28 days after the second AZD1222 dose. The receptor chain draws on TRBV5-4 and TRBJ2-5; no confident D gene assignment can be made. The CDR3 region: CASSPVGLETQYF. The nucleotide sequence reads as follows: TGTGCCAGCAGCCCGGTAGGGTTAGAGACCCAGTACTTC.